These 7 T cell receptor beta chains came from one sample sequenced in a study of cytomegalovirus exposure and HLA in healthy donors. The PCR employed 60 Vbeta primers together with 13 Jbeta primers. Measured with immunoSEQ multiplex PCR; TCRdb has only the in-frame clones, and not every one. The sample has about 100,000 clones; about four fifths are singletons. Sequencing was done on a sample of PBMCs. Receptors originate from a man aged 25-45 years in good health and CMV-seronegative.

V gene TRBV29-1 combines with J gene TRBJ1-1; 8 bases are shared with TRBD1. The CDR3 has 11 amino acids. The V segment lost 5 bases and the J segment 5 bases; nucleotides outside the gene matches: 1. CDR1 is SQVTM, CDR2 ANQGSEA, per germline. The CDR3 region has the DNA TGCAGCGTTAGGACAGGGACTGAAGCTTTCTTT. Its protein is CSVRTGTEAFF.

The CDR3 sequence is CASKSDRGDSPLHF. The DNA of the CDR3 is TGTGCCAGCAAATCGGACAGGGGAGATTCACCCCTCCACTTT. V gene TRBV6-4 combines with J gene TRBJ1-6, with TRBD1 matching 9 bases. Germline V lookup: CDR1 MRHNA, CDR2 SNTAGT. With 7 bases clipped from V and 8 bases from J, the junction kept 6 bases outside the gene matches. This CDR3 spans 14 amino acids.

The V and J genes are TRBV9 and TRBJ2-5; maybe TRBD1 (6 bases). Trimming took 2 bases from V and 5 from J, leaving 16 bases between them. CDR1 is SGDLS, CDR2 YYNGEE, per germline. The CDR3 contains 15 residues. CDR3 sequence reads: CASSVSTGFGETQYF. Written as DNA, the CDR3 is TGTGCCAGCAGCGTCTCCACAGGGTTTGGGGAGACCCAGTACTTC.

For the CDR3, the DNA is TGTGCCAGCAGCTTATTGGGTTGGAGTAGCTCTGGAAACACCATATATTTT. Protein sequence: CASSLLGWSSSGNTIYF. The chain carries TRBV7-6 and TRBJ1-3; D remains ambiguous. The CDR3 has 17 amino acids. Trimming took off 2 bases at V and 0 bases at J, with 14 bases between the two ends. The germline gives CDR1 SGHVS, CDR2 FNYEAQ.

The rearrangement joins TRBV29-1 to TRBJ1-2; weak D call: TRBD1 (5 bases). Between the trimmed V and J ends, which lost 7 bases and 2 bases, there was a span of 14 bases. The CDR3 totals 13 residues. Germline values: CDR1 SQVTM, CDR2 ANQGSEA. The CDR3 reads CSATTGTNYGYTF. The CDR3 nucleotides read TGCAGCGCCACCACAGGTACCAACTATGGCTACACCTTC.

The chain combines TRBV30 with TRBJ1-1; D is unclear. With 5 bases removed from V and 11 bases from J, the gap between germline ends came to 12 bases. Germline lookup yields CDR1 GTSNPN and CDR2 SVGIG (reference sequence). This CDR3 has 10 amino acids. CDR3 in amino acids: CAWQKQAAFF. The CDR3 region has the DNA TGTGCCTGGCAGAAGCAGGCGGCTTTCTTT.

The chain has TRBV27 and TRBJ2-7; 9 bases map to TRBD1. Germline V gives CDR1 MNHEY, CDR2 SMNVEV (reference sequence). The CDR3 length is 14 residues. The V gene end was trimmed by 6 bases and the J gene end by 2 bases; junction bases not matched to a gene: 5. CDR3 sequence (DNA): TGTGCCAGCAGCTCGGGACAGGGACCCTACGAGCAGTACTTC. Encoded protein: CASSSGQGPYEQYF.